The 15 T cell receptor beta chains below come from one sample, sequenced in a study of response to subunit inactivated influenza vaccine. MiXCR, run by TCRdb on the RT-PCR reads, gives a single entry per CDR3 protein. The sample lists fewer than 800,000 distinct CDR3 sequences, more than 15% seen once, with about 9.9% in the top ten. Sequencing was performed on PBMCs from blood, taken 11 to 12 days after vaccination. The receptors were sampled from a man aged 45-60 years who received an inactivated influenza vaccine.

This clonotype was seen a single time. A clone one base away is much larger, so this may be a read error. This chain joins TRBV20-1 and TRBJ2-7, with 13 bases identical to TRBD2. The V gene's germline CDR1 is DFQATT and CDR2 SNEGSKA (reference sequence). Losses at the gene ends were 6 bases for V and 4 bases for J; bases not matched to a gene: 12. This CDR3 comprises 16 residues. The CDR3 DNA is TGCAGTGCAGCGGGACTAGCGGGGCGAAGCGGGTACGAGCAGTACTTC. Translated, it gives CSAAGLAGRSGYEQYF.

Only a few counts were recorded for this clonotype. The chain carries TRBV20-1 and TRBJ2-4; 7 nucleotides match TRBD1. CDR1 and CDR2 (germline): DFQATT, SNEGSKA (reference sequence). The V segment lost 5 bases and the J segment 0 bases; nucleotides outside the gene matches: 4. The length of the CDR3 is 14 residues. DNA for the CDR3: TGCAGTGCTCACAGGGGAATAGCCAAAAACATTCAGTACTTC. Translation gives CSAHRGIAKNIQYF.

This clonotype has a handful of counts. This rearrangement joins TRBV20-1 to TRBJ2-7, with 8 bases matching TRBD1. The CDR3 loop spans 13 amino acids. Germline values: CDR1 DFQATT, CDR2 SNEGSKA (reference sequence). J gave up 3 bases and V 5 bases, and 6 bases lay outside the gene matches. CDR3 DNA sequence: TGCAGTGCTTCGGACAGGGCGGGCTACGAGCAGTACTTC. Translation: CSASDRAGYEQYF.

This clonotype showed up just a few times. The CDR3 loop reads CASSARTRGNEQFF. CDR3 DNA: TGTGCCAGCAGTGCGAGGACTAGAGGCAATGAGCAGTTCTTC. The chain is built from TRBV2 and TRBJ2-1; 7 nucleotides match TRBD2. Germline V gene data show CDR1 as SNHLY and CDR2 as FYNNEI. The trim removed 4 bases at V and 6 bases at J, leaving 6 bases unmatched. This CDR3 region has 14 residues.

This chain connects TRBV6-4 to TRBJ2-1, with 10 bases aligning to TRBD1. The CDR3 loop spans 14 amino acids. CDR1 is MRHNA and CDR2 is SNTAGT in the germline V gene. Germline trimming cut 5 bases from V and 7 bases from J; bases unmatched to any gene: 5. CDR3 sequence reads: CASSRGGQGNEQFF. CDR3 DNA: TGTGCCAGCAGTCGGGGGGGACAGGGGAATGAGCAGTTCTTC.

The chain joins TRBV2 to TRBJ2-6; 8 bases are shared with TRBD1. The CDR3 extends over 14 amino acids. Per germline, CDR1 SNHLY and CDR2 FYNNEI. With 10 bases clipped from V and 2 bases from J, the junction kept 4 bases outside the gene matches. The CDR3, as DNA: TGTGCCAATCAGGGGGCGCCTGGGGCCAACGTCCTGACTTTC. Translation gives CANQGAPGANVLTF.

This clonotype has a handful of counts. The chain joins TRBV20-1 to TRBJ2-1; TRBD1 matches at 8 bases. Trimming at V came to 3 bases and at J to 9 bases, leaving 7 bases not matched to a gene. CDR1 DFQATT and CDR2 SNEGSKA come from the germline V gene (reference sequence). This CDR3 region has 13 residues. CDR3: CSASSRTGTEQFF. The DNA of the CDR3 is TGCAGTGCTAGCTCGAGGACAGGGACTGAGCAGTTCTTC.

The sample holds a few counts of this clonotype. The gene calls are TRBV28 and TRBJ1-1, with TRBD1 matching over 8 bases. Germline V lookup: CDR1 MDHEN, CDR2 SYDVKM. The CDR3 extends over 14 amino acids. The J segment lost 3 bases and the V segment lost 6 bases, leaving 6 bases of the junction unmatched. The CDR3 region is CASRPQGEYTEAFF. CDR3 coding DNA: TGTGCCAGCAGACCACAGGGGGAGTACACTGAAGCTTTCTTT.

This clonotype has a handful of counts. The chain recombines TRBV4-2 with TRBJ2-3; D is uncertain. Deletions cut 0 bases from V and 4 bases from J, with 8 bases between. The CDR3 length is 14 residues. Germline-derived CDR1 and CDR2 are LGHNA and YNFKEQ. For the CDR3, the DNA is TGTGCCAGCAGCCAAGATTACGGGTCAGATACGCAGTATTTT. Protein product: CASSQDYGSDTQYF.

This clonotype was detected only a few times. The chain uses TRBV20-1 and TRBJ2-7, with D maybe TRBD2 (5 bases). The CDR3 length is 13 residues. Germline V gene lookup returns CDR1 DFQATT and CDR2 SNEGSKA (reference sequence). V lost 3 bases and J 2 bases, leaving 11 bases between the germline ends. The CDR3: CSARLEAAYEQYF. The CDR3 DNA reads as TGCAGTGCTAGGTTGGAGGCCGCCTACGAGCAGTACTTC.

This clonotype was seen many times. The rearrangement joins TRBV7-2 to TRBJ2-1; a weak D match, TRBD2 (6 bases). CDR3 length: 15 amino acids. Trimming removed 5 bases from V and 5 bases from J, with 16 bases in between. Per germline, CDR1 SGHTA and CDR2 FQGNSA. The CDR3 coding sequence is TGTGCCAGCAGCGGCCGGAGTAGCGGCCACAATGAGCAGTTCTTC. Translating gives CASSGRSSGHNEQFF.

This clonotype has more than one count but fewer than ten. The chain combines TRBV29-1 with TRBJ2-2; D could derive from TRBD1 or TRBD2 (5 bases each). In germline, CDR1 is SQVTM, CDR2 ANQGSEA. CDR3 length: 14 amino acids. Trimming stripped 3 bases from V and 7 bases from J, with 15 bases between. CDR3 bases: TGCAGCGTTGAGGGGGACCCAGTAGTCGGGGAGCTGTTTTTT. Its protein product is CSVEGDPVVGELFF.

There are a few counts of this clonotype. V is TRBV6-2 or TRBV6-3 and J is TRBJ1-1; TRBD1 is a possible D gene (6 bases). The CDR3 totals 14 residues. Between the trimmed V and J ends, which lost 6 bases and 0 bases, there was a span of 11 bases. Germline V gene sequence: CDR1 MNHEY, CDR2 SVGEGT. The CDR3 loop is CASRTDRMNTEAFF. CDR3 coding DNA: TGTGCCAGCAGGACGGACAGAATGAACACTGAAGCTTTCTTT.

This clonotype was counted between two and nine times. The J gene is TRBJ2-3, the V gene TRBV5-6; 10 bases are a match to TRBD2. The J segment lost 6 bases and the V segment lost 3 bases, leaving 10 bases of the junction unmatched. CDR3 size: 16 residues. The germline CDR1 and CDR2 sequences are SGHDT and YYEEEE. The CDR3 region has the DNA TGTGCCAGCAGCTCAACAGCGGGGGGGCCACCCGATACGCAGTATTTT. Protein sequence: CASSSTAGGPPDTQYF.

A note on this clonotype: The junction departs from the called germline gene at one end, perhaps through a read error. The chain is built from TRBV7-9 and TRBJ2-1; D unresolved. The CDR3 loop spans 12 amino acids. Per the germline V gene, CDR1 is SEHNR and CDR2 is FQNEAQ (reference sequence). The chain's CDR3 is CATSLDQGKQFF. DNA for the CDR3: TGTGCCACCAGCTTAGACCAAGGGAAGCAGTTCTTC.